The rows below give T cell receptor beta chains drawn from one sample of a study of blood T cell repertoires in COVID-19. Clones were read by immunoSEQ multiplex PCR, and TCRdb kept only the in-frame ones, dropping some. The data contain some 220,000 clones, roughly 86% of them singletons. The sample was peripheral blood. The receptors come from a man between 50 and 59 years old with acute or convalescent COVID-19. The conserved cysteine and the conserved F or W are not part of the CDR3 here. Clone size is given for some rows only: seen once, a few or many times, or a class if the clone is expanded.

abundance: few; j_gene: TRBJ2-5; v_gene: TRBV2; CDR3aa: ATYQPGQGQETQY
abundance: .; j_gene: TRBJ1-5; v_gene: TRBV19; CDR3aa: ASAGGAGNQPQH
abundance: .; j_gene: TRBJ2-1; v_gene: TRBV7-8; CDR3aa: ASSLAHGSYNEQF
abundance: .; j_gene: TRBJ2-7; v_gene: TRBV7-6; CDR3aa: ASSLGRGPYEQY
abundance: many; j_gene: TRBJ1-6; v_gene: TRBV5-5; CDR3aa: ASSLVHYNSPLH
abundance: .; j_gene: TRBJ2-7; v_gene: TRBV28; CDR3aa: ASLPLPGYPYEQY
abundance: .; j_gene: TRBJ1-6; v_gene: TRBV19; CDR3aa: ASSTSGQRRSPLH
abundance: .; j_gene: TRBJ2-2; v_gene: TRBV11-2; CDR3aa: ASSLWVAGGPNRGELF
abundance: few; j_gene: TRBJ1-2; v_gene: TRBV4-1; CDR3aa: ASSGKGALGGYT
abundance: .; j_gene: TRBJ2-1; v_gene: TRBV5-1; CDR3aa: ASSLVPSGTNEQF
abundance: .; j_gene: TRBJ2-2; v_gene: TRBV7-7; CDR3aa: ASSSQGQNTGELF
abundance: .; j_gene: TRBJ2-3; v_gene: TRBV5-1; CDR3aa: ASSSMGQATDTQY
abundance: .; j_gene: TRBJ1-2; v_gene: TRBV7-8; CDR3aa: ASSLGAGGIYYGYT
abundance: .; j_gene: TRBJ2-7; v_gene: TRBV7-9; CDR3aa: ASSPSPLRYEQY
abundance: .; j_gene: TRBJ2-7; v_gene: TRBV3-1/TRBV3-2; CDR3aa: ASSQNPSDSEQY
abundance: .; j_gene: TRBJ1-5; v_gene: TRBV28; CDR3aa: ASSFPLVTTRPQH
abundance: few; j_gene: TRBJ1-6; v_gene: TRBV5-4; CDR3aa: ASSFRGSYNSPLH
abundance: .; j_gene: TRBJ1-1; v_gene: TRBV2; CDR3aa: ASQPPDSMNTEAF
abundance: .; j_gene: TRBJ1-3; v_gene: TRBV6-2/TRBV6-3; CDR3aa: ASSYGGQLVDTIY
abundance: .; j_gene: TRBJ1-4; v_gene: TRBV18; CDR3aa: ASSRDRGLTNEKLF
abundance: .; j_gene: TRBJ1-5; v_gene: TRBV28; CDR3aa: ASSYPVETGGLQPQH
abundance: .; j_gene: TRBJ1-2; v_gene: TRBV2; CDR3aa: ASSESRASRNYGYT